This T cell receptor beta chain was retrieved from a study of tumor and adjacent non-tumor tissue in lung cancer. The overall study: There were 12 adenocarcinoma, 2 squamous cell carcinoma and 1 small cell lung cancer cases. Patients were aged about 30 to 85, 10 men and 4 to 6 women, stage I to III.

This clonotype was recorded many times. Its specificity is unknown. The CDR3 contains 13 residues. Trimming removed 10 bases from V and 3 bases from J; junction bases left unmatched: 8. Germline loops: CDR1 MNHEY, CDR2 SVGAGI. Study-level points and caveats: In normal lung, the top 100 clones were significantly more dominant than in tumor. Tumor tissue had significantly higher TCR diversity than normal lung.

No cell sorting was done before RNA was extracted from the tissue. A modified ARM-PCR protocol with three rounds of nested PCR amplified TCRbeta. TCRdb used MiXCR to reprocess the multiplex PCR reads, holding one entry per CDR3 protein. This sample has around 140,000 distinct CDR3 sequences; around 67% occur once, and the top ten carry 15% to 20%. This clonotype was sampled from a man in his 60s with small cell lung cancer. The specimen was lung tumor tissue. The chain is built from TRBV6-5 and TRBJ2-7, with 8 nucleotides matching TRBD1. CDR3 loop: CATRQGWYYEQYV. CDR3 nucleotide sequence: TGTGCCACAAGACAGGGGTGGTACTACGAGCAGTACGTC.